The 21 T cell receptor beta chains listed next were all sequenced from one sample in a study of T cells in localized non-small cell lung cancer (dated by TCRdb to the early 2020s). The library was obtained by the immunoSEQ multiplex PCR assay. The immuneACCESS repertoire file appears here via TCRdb, limited to in-frame rearrangements. These files lack a portion of the clones; in checked studies, under half of the deficit traces to unresolved V genes, and the cause of the others is not known. The sample table contains tens of thousands of clones; only one count was recorded for over 65% of them. The biggest ten clones account for 15% of the sample. Material: PBMCs, obtained before any cancer treatment. Source of these receptors: a woman aged 40-69 years with stage II squamous cell lung carcinoma.

This clone was recorded once. The V gene is TRBV7-2, the J gene TRBJ2-4; D not resolved. This CDR3 is 14 amino acids long. Between the trimmed V and J ends, which lost 0 bases and 5 bases, there was a span of 8 bases. Germline-derived CDR1 and CDR2 are SGHTA and FQGNSA. This CDR3 reads CASSLAPAENIQYF. The CDR3, as DNA: TGTGCCAGCAGCTTAGCTCCGGCGGAAAACATTCAGTACTTC. The whole variable domain, filled in from reference TRBV7-2 and TRBJ2-4, reads GAGVSQSPSNKVTEKGKDVELRCDPISGHTALYWYRQSLGQGLEFLIYFQGNSAPDKSGLPSDRFSAERTGGSVSTLTIQRTQQEDSAVYLCASSLAPAENIQYFGAGTRLSVL.

J is TRBJ2-3 and V is TRBV21-1; the table's D call of TRBD2 was not tested on the DNA. TRBV21-1 is flagged as a pseudogene. The CDR3 loop spans 17 amino acids. Here the CDR3 DNA reads TGTGCCAGCAGCAAACCTCTAGCGGGAGGGCCCACAGATACGCAGTATTTT. Amino acid sequence: CASSKPLAGGPTDTQYF.

The chain combines TRBV27 with TRBJ1-4, with TRBD1 identical over 7 bases. The CDR3 extends over 15 amino acids. Per germline, CDR1 MNHEY and CDR2 SMNVEV (reference sequence). Trimming cost V 8 bases and J 10 bases; bases outside gene matches: 16. This CDR3 is CASANTGDARGKLFF. The CDR3, as DNA: TGTGCCAGCGCCAACACAGGGGACGCCCGGGGAAAACTGTTTTTT.

J is TRBJ2-1 and V is TRBV10-2; 7 nucleotides agree with TRBD1. The CDR3 contains 11 residues. Germline CDR1 WSHSY, CDR2 SAAADI. The V and J ends lost 5 bases and 9 bases, in that order; junction bases with no gene match: 1. The CDR3 region is CASSTGVEQFF. As DNA, the CDR3 is TGCGCCAGCAGTACAGGGGTTGAGCAGTTCTTC.

CDR3 loop: CASSPNSFEQYF. CDR3 DNA: TGTGCCAGCAGTCCAAATAGCTTTGAGCAGTACTTC. This rearrangement joins TRBV27 to TRBJ2-7; unclear D gene. CDR3 size: 12 residues. Germline V gene lookup returns CDR1 MNHEY and CDR2 SMNVEV (reference sequence). The V end lost 5 bases, the J end lost 7 bases, and 12 bases lay between the germline ends.

This CDR3 is CASSLPPGQGSSYEQYF. The CDR3 DNA is TGTGCCAGCAGCCTACCTCCGGGACAGGGGTCCTCCTACGAGCAGTACTTC. The chain carries TRBV14 and TRBJ2-7; 10 nucleotides match TRBD1. CDR1 SGHDN and CDR2 FVKESK come from the germline V gene. The CDR3 length is 17 residues. V was clipped by 4 bases and J by 0 bases; unmatched bases: 9. Full variable domain (missing parts from reference TRBV14 and TRBJ2-7): EAGVTQFPSHSVIEKGQTVTLRCDPISGHDNLYWYRRVMGKEIKFLLHFVKESKQDESGMPNNRFLAERTGGTYSTLKVQPAELEDSGVYFCASSLPPGQGSSYEQYFGPGTRLTVT.

This clone was detected only once. The rearrangement links TRBV4-1 to TRBJ2-7; TRBD1 aligns across 8 bases. V shed 5 bases, J shed 2 bases, and the junction held 8 bases outside the gene matches. Germline loops: CDR1 MGHRA, CDR2 YSYEKL. The CDR3 spans 15 residues. The DNA for the CDR3 is TGCGCCAGCAGCGAAGGGCGGACAGGGCCCTACGAGCAGTACTTC. Translation gives CASSEGRTGPYEQYF.

The CDR3 loop is CASSPRSGNTEAFF. CDR3 nucleotide sequence: TGCGCCAGCAGCCCCCGGAGTGGGAACACTGAAGCTTTCTTT. The V and J genes are TRBV4-1 and TRBJ1-1; D gene ambiguous. CDR3 size: 14 residues. The germline V and J ends were trimmed by 4 bases and 1 base, with 10 bases remaining between them. The V gene's germline CDR1 is MGHRA and CDR2 YSYEKL.

The chain employs TRBV10-3 and TRBJ2-5, with 7 bases lining up with TRBD1. This CDR3 is built from 13 residues. The V gene's germline CDR1 is ENHRY and CDR2 SYGVKD. V dropped 5 bases and J dropped 2; count of bases not matched to a gene: 2. This chain's CDR3 is CAISPTGQETQYF. Here the CDR3 DNA reads TGTGCCATCAGTCCGACAGGGCAAGAGACCCAGTACTTC.

This chain connects TRBV9 to TRBJ1-4; D may be TRBD1 (6 bases). Trimming took off 0 bases at V and 4 bases at J, with 7 bases between the two ends. The CDR3 loop spans 14 amino acids. CDR1 is SGDLS and CDR2 is YYNGEE in the germline V gene. The DNA of the CDR3 is TGTGCCAGCAGCGTAGGAGGGGGTAATGAAAAACTGTTTTTT. Translating gives CASSVGGGNEKLFF.

The genes are TRBV28 and TRBJ2-4; D may be TRBD2 (5 bases). Trimming left V 1 base short and J 3 bases short, with 13 bases between. This CDR3 comprises 16 residues. Germline V CDR1 and CDR2: MDHEN, SYDVKM. Here the CDR3 reads CASSLFEGISKNIQYF. The CDR3 bases are TGTGCCAGCAGTTTATTCGAGGGTATTAGCAAAAACATTCAGTACTTC.

CDR3 residues: CASSAQRTYNEQFF. Here the CDR3 DNA reads TGTGCCAGCAGCGCACAGAGAACCTACAATGAGCAGTTCTTC. The chain carries TRBV7-9 and TRBJ2-1; no reliable D call. Looked up from germline, CDR1 is SEHNR and CDR2 is FQNEAQ (reference sequence). The CDR3 loop spans 14 amino acids. V lost 5 bases and J 2 bases, leaving 10 bases between the germline ends.

The chain has TRBV19 and TRBJ1-5; TRBD1 aligns across 8 bases. The germline V gene has CDR1 LNHDA and CDR2 SQIVND (reference sequence). The junction had 5 bases not matched to a gene; V was cut back by 5 bases and J by 2 bases. The CDR3 runs to 15 residues. The CDR3 region has the DNA TGTGCCAGTAGTGATACAGGGGGAGGCAATCAGCCCCAGCATTTT. Residues: CASSDTGGGNQPQHF. The variable domain in full, with the rest retrieved from reference TRBV19 and TRBJ1-5, is DGGITQSPKYLFRKEGQNVTLSCEQNLNHDAMYWYRQDPGQGLRLIYYSQIVNDFQKGDIAEGYSVSREKKESFPLTVTSAQKNPTAFYLCASSDTGGGNQPQHFGDGTRLSIL.

This chain connects TRBV6-5 to TRBJ1-1; tentatively, D is TRBD1 (5 bases). This CDR3 comprises 13 residues. V was shortened by 5 bases and J by 7 bases, with 14 bases between the two germline ends. The germline V gene encodes CDR1 MNHEY and CDR2 SVGAGI. The CDR3 DNA reads as TGTGCCAGCAGTCGGGGGGGAGGGAGTGAAGCTTTCTTT. Protein: CASSRGGGSEAFF.

This sequence joins TRBV28 and TRBJ1-1; tentatively, D is TRBD1 (6 bases). Per the germline V gene, CDR1 is MDHEN and CDR2 is SYDVKM. The CDR3 runs to 16 residues. Trimming took off 2 bases at V and 1 base at J, with 14 bases between the two ends. The DNA of the CDR3 is TGTGCCAGCAGTTTAGATATTGGCAGGGGGAACACTGAAGCTTTCTTT. It yields the protein CASSLDIGRGNTEAFF.

This clone came up a few times. The chain links TRBV6-6 to TRBJ2-2, with D maybe TRBD2 (6 bases). Trimming left V 4 bases short and J 3 bases short, with 12 bases between. CDR3 length: 15 amino acids. Germline V gene sequence: CDR1 MNHNY, CDR2 SVGAGI (reference sequence). CDR3 residues: CASSLRIADTGELFF. The CDR3 region has the DNA TGTGCCAGCAGTTTACGGATAGCGGACACCGGGGAGCTGTTTTTT.

The CDR3 loop is CASSLRTSNTGELFF. In DNA, the CDR3 is TGTGCCAGCAGCTTAAGGACTAGCAACACCGGGGAGCTGTTTTTT. This chain joins TRBV7-8 and TRBJ2-2, with 8 bases that match TRBD2. The length of the CDR3 is 15 residues. CDR1 is SGHVS and CDR2 is FQNEAQ in the germline V gene. V was clipped by 2 bases and J by 2 bases; unmatched bases: 1.

The V gene is TRBV7-2, the J gene TRBJ2-5; the match to TRBD1 covers 10 bases. Germline V CDR1 and CDR2: SGHTA, FQGNSA. Trimming cost V 5 bases and J 2 bases; bases outside gene matches: 8. CDR3 length equals 16 residues. The CDR3 loop reads CASSLRTGGFQETQYF. CDR3 nucleotide sequence: TGTGCCAGCAGCCTCCGGACAGGGGGGTTTCAAGAGACCCAGTACTTC.

This chain connects TRBV7-8 to TRBJ2-7, with no clear D. There are 14 residues in the CDR3. Looked up from germline, CDR1 is SGHVS and CDR2 is FQNEAQ. Deletions cut 1 base from V and 2 bases from J, with 9 bases between. The CDR3, as DNA: TGTGCCAGCAGCTTAGGACACGGCACCTACGAGCAGTACTTC. Translating gives CASSLGHGTYEQYF.

Only a few counts were recorded for this clone. This CDR3 is CASSLGWRGKRETYEQYF. DNA for the CDR3: TGTGCCAGTAGTCTAGGGTGGCGGGGGAAAAGGGAGACCTACGAGCAGTACTTC. The chain joins TRBV19 to TRBJ2-7; 7 nucleotides match TRBD2. Germline CDR1 LNHDA, CDR2 SQIVND (reference sequence). Germline trimming cut 5 bases from V and 2 bases from J; bases unmatched to any gene: 18. CDR3 length equals 18 residues.

This clone was observed a few times. The chain combines TRBV9 with TRBJ1-6; no definite D call. The CDR3 spans 13 residues. The germline V gene has CDR1 SGDLS and CDR2 YYNGEE. V was trimmed by 3 bases and J by 10 bases, leaving 11 bases between them. CDR3: CASSEVFGSPLHF. Here the CDR3 DNA reads TGTGCCAGCAGCGAGGTTTTTGGATCACCCCTCCACTTT.